The sequence of this TCR beta chain was determined in a study of cytomegalovirus exposure and HLA in healthy donors. The study's findings and limits: Most TCR beta V segments were productive about 87% or about 30% of the time in an earlier analysis. Per a later analysis, HLA-associated TCR beta chains showed more clonal expansion than other, equally common TCR beta chains. Accurate predictions that matched the HLA-A and HLA-B alleles of most subjects were reportedly made from TCR beta sequences. As a later analysis showed, a missense DCLRE1C variant was linked to trimming of TCR beta V- and J-genes.

Note on this clone: No antigen is known for it.

Amplification used 60 Vbeta primers and 13 Jbeta primers. Produced via immunoSEQ multiplex PCR; TCRdb's table is partial and in-frame only. The sample lists about 190,000 clones; approximately 84% were seen once. This receptor was identified in a boy aged 10-17 years in good health and CMV-seronegative. The sequenced sample consisted of PBMCs.

The CDR3: CASIYSGSPHEQYF. The CDR3 DNA reads TGTGCCAGCATCTACAGCGGGAGTCCCCACGAGCAGTACTTC. The chain uses TRBV28 and TRBJ2-7; the match to TRBD2 covers 8 bases. The CDR3 has 14 amino acids. V shed 7 bases, J shed 5 bases, and the junction held 10 bases outside the gene matches. The germline V gene encodes CDR1 MDHEN and CDR2 SYDVKM.